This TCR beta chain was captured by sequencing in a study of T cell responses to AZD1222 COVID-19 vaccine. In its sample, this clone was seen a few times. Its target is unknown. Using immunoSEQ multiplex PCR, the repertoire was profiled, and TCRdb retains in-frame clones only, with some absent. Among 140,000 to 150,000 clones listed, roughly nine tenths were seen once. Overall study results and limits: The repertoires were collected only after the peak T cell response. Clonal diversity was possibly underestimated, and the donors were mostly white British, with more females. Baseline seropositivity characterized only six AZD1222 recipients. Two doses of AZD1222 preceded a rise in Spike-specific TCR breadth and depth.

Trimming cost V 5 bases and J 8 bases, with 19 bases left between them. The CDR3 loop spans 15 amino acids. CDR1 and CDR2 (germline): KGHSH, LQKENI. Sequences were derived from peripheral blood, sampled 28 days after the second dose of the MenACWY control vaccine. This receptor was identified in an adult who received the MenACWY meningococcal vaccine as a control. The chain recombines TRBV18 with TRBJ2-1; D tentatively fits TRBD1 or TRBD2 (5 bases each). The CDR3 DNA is TGTGCCAGCTCAATGTCCTGGGACGGTGGATATGAGCAGTTCTTC. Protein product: CASSMSWDGGYEQFF.